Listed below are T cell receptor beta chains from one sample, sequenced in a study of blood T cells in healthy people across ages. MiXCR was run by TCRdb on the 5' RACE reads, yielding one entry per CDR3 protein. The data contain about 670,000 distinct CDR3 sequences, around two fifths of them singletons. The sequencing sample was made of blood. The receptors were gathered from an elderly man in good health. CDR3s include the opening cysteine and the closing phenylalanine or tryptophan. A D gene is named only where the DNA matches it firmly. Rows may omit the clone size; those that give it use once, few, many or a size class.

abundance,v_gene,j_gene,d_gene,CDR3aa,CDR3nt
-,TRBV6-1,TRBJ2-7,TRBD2,CASSEVTSAYEQYF,TGTGCCAGCAGTGAAGTGACTAGCGCCTACGAGCAGTACTTC
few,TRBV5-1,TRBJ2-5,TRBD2,CASSPDRRTLAGLEEQYF,TGCGCCAGCAGCCCGGACAGGAGAACACTAGCGGGGTTGGAGGAGCAGTACTTC
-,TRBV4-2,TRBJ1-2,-,CAGSQVEGEGVGYTF,TGTGCCGGCAGCCAAGTGGAGGGGGAAGGGGTGGGCTACACCTTC
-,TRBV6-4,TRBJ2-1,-,CASSGHGTPDYNEQFF,TGTGCCAGCAGCGGACACGGGACACCAGATTACAATGAGCAGTTCTTC
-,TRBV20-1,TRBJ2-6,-,CSARTGRMGANVLTF,TGCAGTGCTAGGACCGGGCGTATGGGGGCCAACGTCCTGACTTTC
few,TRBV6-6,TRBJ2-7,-,CASSIAVSSYEQYF,TGTGCCAGCAGTATAGCGGTTAGCTCCTACGAGCAGTACTTC
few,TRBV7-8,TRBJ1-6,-,CASSLGQGSNSPLHF,TGTGCCAGCAGCTTAGGTCAGGGATCTAATTCACCCCTCCACTTT
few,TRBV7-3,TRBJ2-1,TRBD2,CASSSGLAGGPGSYNEQFF,TGTGCCAGCAGCTCTGGACTAGCGGGAGGGCCAGGTTCCTACAATGAGCAGTTCTTC
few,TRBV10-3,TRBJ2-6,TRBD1,CAISDRGRSSGANVLTF,TGTGCCATCAGTGACAGGGGGCGAAGCTCTGGGGCCAACGTCCTGACTTTC
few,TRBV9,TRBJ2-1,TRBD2,CASSVGVAGGENEQFF,TGTGCCAGCAGCGTAGGGGTAGCGGGAGGTGAGAATGAGCAGTTCTTC
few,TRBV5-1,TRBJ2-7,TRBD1,CASSLVEDRGIYEQYF,TGCGCCAGCAGCTTGGTGGAGGACAGGGGAATCTACGAGCAGTACTTC
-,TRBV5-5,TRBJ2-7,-,CASSQTGTKSYEQYF,TGTGCCAGCAGTCAAACGGGGACAAAATCCTACGAGCAGTACTTC
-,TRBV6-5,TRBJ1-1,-,CASTQGGEETEAFF,TGTGCCAGCACCCAAGGGGGAGAAGAAACTGAAGCTTTCTTT
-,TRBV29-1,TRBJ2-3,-,CSVEGEVGGGTDTQYF,TGCAGCGTTGAGGGGGAGGTCGGCGGGGGCACAGATACGCAGTATTTT
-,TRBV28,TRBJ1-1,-,CASEEWNLGTEAFF,TGTGCCAGTGAGGAATGGAATTTAGGAACTGAAGCTTTCTTT
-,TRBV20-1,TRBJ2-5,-,CSAMRPQETQYF,TGCAGTGCTATGAGACCACAAGAGACCCAGTACTTC
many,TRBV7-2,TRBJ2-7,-,CASSSAPISYEQYF,TGTGCCAGCAGCTCCGCCCCGATCTCCTACGAGCAGTACTTC
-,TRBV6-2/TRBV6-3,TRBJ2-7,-,CASSSGRLAYEQYF,TGTGCCAGCTCTTCAGGACGGCTAGCCTACGAGCAGTACTTC
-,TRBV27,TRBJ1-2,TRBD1,CASRPLDRASNYGYTF,TGTGCCAGCAGACCACTAGACAGGGCATCTAACTATGGCTACACCTTC
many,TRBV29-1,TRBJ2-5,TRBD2,CSVDLAGVETQYF,TGCAGCGTTGACCTAGCGGGAGTTGAGACCCAGTACTTC
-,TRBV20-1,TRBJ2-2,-,CSARRGTGELFF,TGCAGTGCTAGGAGGGGGACCGGGGAGCTGTTTTTT
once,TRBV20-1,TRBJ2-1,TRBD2,CNARAQRGFNEQFF,TGCAATGCTAGAGCCCAGCGGGGGTTCAATGAGCAGTTCTTC
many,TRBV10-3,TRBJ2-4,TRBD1,CAISGDRGLQNIQYF,TGTGCCATCAGTGGTGACAGGGGGCTCCAAAACATTCAGTACTTC
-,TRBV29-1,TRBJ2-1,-,CSVSTGTPNEQFF,TGCAGCGTTTCGACCGGGACTCCGAATGAGCAGTTCTTC
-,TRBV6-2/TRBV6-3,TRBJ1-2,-,CASSLDRDKNYGYTF,TGTGCCAGCAGCCTCGACCGGGACAAGAACTATGGCTACACCTTC